These T cell receptor beta chains were read from a single sample in a study of blood T cells in healthy people across ages. Using its own MiXCR run on the 5' RACE reads, TCRdb lists one record per CDR3 protein. The data contain 800,000 to 950,000 distinct CDR3 sequences, 35% to 40% of them seen just once; the ten biggest clones take up around 13%. Sequencing was done on a sample of blood. These receptors were obtained from a man in his late teens or twenties in good health. Both conserved end residues are trimmed from each CDR3. Fields, in order: J gene, V gene, clone size, CDR3 protein. Clone size is not always given. Where it is, it says once, few, many or a class for expanded clones.

j_gene: TRBJ2-7
v_gene: TRBV2
abundance: NA
CDR3aa: ASSARTYEQY

j_gene: TRBJ1-4
v_gene: TRBV14
abundance: few
CDR3aa: ASSPRVRGEKLF

j_gene: TRBJ2-7
v_gene: TRBV5-6
abundance: NA
CDR3aa: ASSFGGQFSYEQY

j_gene: TRBJ2-3
v_gene: TRBV10-3
abundance: many
CDR3aa: AISDGGAPDTQY

j_gene: TRBJ1-6
v_gene: TRBV6-2/TRBV6-3
abundance: NA
CDR3aa: ASSYSAEEHSPLH

j_gene: TRBJ1-4
v_gene: TRBV4-3
abundance: NA
CDR3aa: ASRARANEKLF

j_gene: TRBJ2-4
v_gene: TRBV12-3/TRBV12-4
abundance: few
CDR3aa: ASTRGQSKNIQY

j_gene: TRBJ1-5
v_gene: TRBV20-1
abundance: NA
CDR3aa: SASPDGTGIFNQPQH

j_gene: TRBJ2-3
v_gene: TRBV12-3/TRBV12-4
abundance: NA
CDR3aa: ASSDNPDTQY

j_gene: TRBJ1-5
v_gene: TRBV9
abundance: NA
CDR3aa: ASSAMARQPQH

j_gene: TRBJ1-3
v_gene: TRBV12-3/TRBV12-4
abundance: NA
CDR3aa: ASSSGAGGNTIY

j_gene: TRBJ2-6
v_gene: TRBV5-1
abundance: many
CDR3aa: ASSLDTHPGANVLT

j_gene: TRBJ2-1
v_gene: TRBV4-3
abundance: many
CDR3aa: ASSQEWTATFSSYNEQF

j_gene: TRBJ2-4
v_gene: TRBV9
abundance: NA
CDR3aa: ASSVRDPIYIQY

j_gene: TRBJ2-2
v_gene: TRBV20-1
abundance: few
CDR3aa: SARDINGELF

j_gene: TRBJ2-1
v_gene: TRBV20-1
abundance: few
CDR3aa: SARAGFGGGEQF

j_gene: TRBJ2-3
v_gene: TRBV12-3/TRBV12-4
abundance: NA
CDR3aa: ASSSDGESTDTQY

j_gene: TRBJ2-7
v_gene: TRBV27
abundance: NA
CDR3aa: ASSSPGQGVNEQY

j_gene: TRBJ2-3
v_gene: TRBV6-5
abundance: few
CDR3aa: ASTALTSGGDMQY

j_gene: TRBJ2-7
v_gene: TRBV14
abundance: NA
CDR3aa: ASSLVRFYEQY

j_gene: TRBJ1-1
v_gene: TRBV5-1
abundance: NA
CDR3aa: ASSPDGPQNTEAF

j_gene: TRBJ1-4
v_gene: TRBV7-9
abundance: NA
CDR3aa: ASSLSPREKLF

j_gene: TRBJ2-1
v_gene: TRBV7-9
abundance: NA
CDR3aa: ASSNGLAGGMDEQF

j_gene: TRBJ2-7
v_gene: TRBV20-1
abundance: NA
CDR3aa: SAGAGVHEQY

j_gene: TRBJ1-1
v_gene: TRBV9
abundance: once
CDR3aa: ASSVAEGRRGTEAF

j_gene: NA
v_gene: TRBV30
abundance: NA
CDR3aa: AWSSGDLYNEQY

j_gene: TRBJ2-1
v_gene: TRBV11-2
abundance: NA
CDR3aa: ASSSSRLENLYNEQF

j_gene: TRBJ1-5
v_gene: TRBV6-5
abundance: NA
CDR3aa: ASSYLDHGTSSNQPQH

j_gene: TRBJ2-3
v_gene: TRBV12-3/TRBV12-4
abundance: few
CDR3aa: ASSLGGGSHTDTQY

j_gene: TRBJ2-3
v_gene: TRBV7-2
abundance: many
CDR3aa: ASSLDIAGGQNTQY

j_gene: TRBJ2-7
v_gene: TRBV6-5
abundance: many
CDR3aa: ASSYSYRGSSYEQY

j_gene: TRBJ2-1
v_gene: TRBV20-1
abundance: few
CDR3aa: SANAGGGLYNEQF

j_gene: NA
v_gene: TRBV3-1
abundance: NA
CDR3aa: ASSQRLAEYNEQY